What follows describes a single TCR beta chain. What this receptor recognizes is not known. The sample holds no much larger clone one base away, and base qualities are not on file. V and J are truncated by 0 bases and 10 bases respectively, leaving an intervening sequence of 12 bases. The germline V gene encodes CDR1 SGDLS and CDR2 YYNGEE. Measured from the cysteine to the phenylalanine, the CDR3 is 13 residues long. The only DNA kept is the CDR3, 39 bases in frame from the first base. TCR CDR3 regions were amplified from genomic DNA by multiplex PCR using the deep immunoSEQ assay. Genomic DNA extracted from each cell subset was distributed evenly over all wells of several immunoSEQ 96-well plates, and each plate served as one replicate. For sorted subsets, 200 to 250 ng genomic DNA, equal to 30,000 or so T cell genomes, was loaded into each replicate PCR. Purified libraries were quantified with a Qubit 3.0 fluorometer, sized on a Bioanalyzer 2100, and re-quantified with the KAPA Library Quantification kit. Every immunoSEQ 96-well plate was sequenced on a dedicated single-read 150-cycle Illumina NextSeq 550 flow cell. In the original analysis: Because the immunoSEQ output held only junctional sequences and lacked quality scores, the filtering could not match the filtering applied to full-length reads. To assign V/J genes and CDR3, sequences were annotated against IMGT germline references using PyIR, a Python wrapper for IgBLAST v1.9. Reads were filtered out if the reads had weak V/J assignments (E-value above 1e-6), no CDR3, stop codons, out-of-frame junctions, or ambiguous translated residues. A V3J clonotype was defined by an identical inferred V gene, J gene, and CDR3 amino acid sequence. To compute the percentage overlap between repertoires, the number of shared unique clonotypes was divided by the size of the smaller repertoire. Three approaches were used to assess repertoire richness: RTK rarefaction, the Chao1 estimator, and Recon v2.1 estimates of unobserved clonotypes. Generation probabilities for all TCRbeta clonotypes obtained by the gDNA method from a handful of donors were computed using OLGA. Drawn from immuneACCESS, this table holds only the in-frame rearrangements with V and J called that TCRdb kept. Clones are partly lost; checked studies trace under half to an unresolved V gene and leave the rest unexplained. Clonal size and the V and J genes are those of that table, whereas D and trimming came from the DNA. This sample is represented by over 400,000 clones; roughly 95% of them were singletons. The top ten clonotypes cover about 0.067% of the sample.

This sample is drawn from a study of shared clonotypes between healthy human individuals (dated by TCRdb to 2020 to 2021). Notes on the research overall: A couple of women and a few men aged 18 to 49 years were included in the cohort. For each donor, CD4 naive and CD4 memory were each run on three plates, CD8 naive on two plates, and CD8 memory on one plate. To estimate repertoire size and how much clonotype sharing occurs between individuals, the study deeply sequenced the blood TCR repertoires of several healthy adults. Different laboratories and diverse techniques were used to prepare libraries and sequence TCR repertoires, to increase sequencing depth and limit assay-specific biases. Per donor, leukapheresis produced somewhere between about 0.85 and 9.5 billion PBMCs. Paper-wide results and their limitations: Estimated clonotype richness was generally larger for naive than for memory subsets. About 4.5% of naive CD4, roughly 3.5% of naive CD8, approximately 2.2% of memory CD4, and 0.35% to 0.4% of memory CD8 clonotypes were shared across several donors. Sampling was restricted to blood, and TCR repertoires in tissue are likely to differ from TCR repertoires in blood. Because the study included only a small number of donors, the genetic and exposure-history diversity represented was limited. Rarefaction of sorted-subset datasets indicated incomplete sequencing despite the large sequencing depth. Based on pairwise subsampling, the degree of clonotype sharing among donors was expected to be affected by sequencing depth. Compared with non-shared clonotypes, clonotypes shared by all four sorted-subset donors had higher generation probabilities.

Donors were healthy HIV-negative adults with no recently reported acute infections or vaccinations. Only Caucasian adults living in Nashville, Tennessee, USA were represented among the donors. CD4+ T cells were enriched by magnetic negative selection, after which naive cells were positively selected on CD45RA and the negative fraction was taken as the memory subset. Blood was obtained by leukapheresis, after which PBMCs were separated by Ficoll-Histopaque density gradient centrifugation and cryopreserved in liquid nitrogen vapor phase. Analytical flow cytometry was used to check the purity and quantity of every magnetically sorted T cell population. Each sorted fraction had its genomic DNA isolated and then quantified by UV absorbance on a Nanodrop 2000c.

The origin of this receptor is a woman in her thirties in good health. The chain is made from TRBV9 and TRBJ2-3, with TRBD2 perhaps the D gene, on 6 matching bases. The specimen was naive CD4+ T cells sorted from blood. The sample's cell subset or site label is to be understood as: CD45RA+ positively selected. The CDR3 sequence is CASSVVPGEAQYF. In nucleotide form, the sequence is TGTGCCAGCAGCGTAGTTCCGGGGGAGGCGCAGTATTTT.